The sample holds many counts of the clone carrying this T cell receptor (beta chain). No antigen is known for it. The cDNA was synthesized by means of template-switch 5'RACE, which was carried out with 10-nucleotide random UMIs. TCRdb fed the 5' RACE reads into MiXCR, producing one record per CDR3 protein. The sample has under 130,000 distinct CDR3 sequences, approximately 11% seen once. Time point here: longitudinal time-point 3. 2 million unsorted PBMCs were stored in RNAlater at -80 °C before RNA extraction. Trimming removed 4 bases from V and 4 bases from J; junction bases left unmatched: 7. CDR3 length: 16 amino acids. Germline-derived CDR1 and CDR2 are SGHRS and YFSETQ. This sample is drawn from a study of neurological immune-mediated disorders. Study findings and constraints: No sharing of CDR3 amino acid sequences was observed among expanded clones across subjects, suggesting private repertoires in all groups. Falling below healthy controls, multiple sclerosis showed the least TCR clonal expansion, while HTLV-1-associated myelopathy showed the most.

This chain connects TRBV5-1 to TRBJ2-3; 12 bases are shared with TRBD1. This TCR derives from a female donor with HTLV-1-associated myelopathy (HAM/TSP). The specimen was PBMCs. The CDR3 spells CASSITGTGGADTQYF. Written as DNA, the CDR3 is TGCGCCAGCAGCATAACCGGGACAGGGGGCGCAGATACGCAGTATTTT.